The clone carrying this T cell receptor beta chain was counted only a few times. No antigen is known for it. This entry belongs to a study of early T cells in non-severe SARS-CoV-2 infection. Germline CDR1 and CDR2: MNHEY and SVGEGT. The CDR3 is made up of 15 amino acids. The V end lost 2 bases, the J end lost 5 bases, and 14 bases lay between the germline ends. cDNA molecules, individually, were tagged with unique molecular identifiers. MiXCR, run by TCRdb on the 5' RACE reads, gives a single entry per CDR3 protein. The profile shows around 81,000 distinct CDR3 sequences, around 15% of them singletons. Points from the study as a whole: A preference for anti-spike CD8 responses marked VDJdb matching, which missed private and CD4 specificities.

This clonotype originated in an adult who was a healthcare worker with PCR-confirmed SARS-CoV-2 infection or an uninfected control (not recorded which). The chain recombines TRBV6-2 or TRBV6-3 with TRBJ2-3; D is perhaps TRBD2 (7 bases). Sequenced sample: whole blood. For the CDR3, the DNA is TGTGCCAGCAGTTACCCCGGGGGGCGGGGAGATACGCAGTATTTT. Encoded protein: CASSYPGGRGDTQYF.